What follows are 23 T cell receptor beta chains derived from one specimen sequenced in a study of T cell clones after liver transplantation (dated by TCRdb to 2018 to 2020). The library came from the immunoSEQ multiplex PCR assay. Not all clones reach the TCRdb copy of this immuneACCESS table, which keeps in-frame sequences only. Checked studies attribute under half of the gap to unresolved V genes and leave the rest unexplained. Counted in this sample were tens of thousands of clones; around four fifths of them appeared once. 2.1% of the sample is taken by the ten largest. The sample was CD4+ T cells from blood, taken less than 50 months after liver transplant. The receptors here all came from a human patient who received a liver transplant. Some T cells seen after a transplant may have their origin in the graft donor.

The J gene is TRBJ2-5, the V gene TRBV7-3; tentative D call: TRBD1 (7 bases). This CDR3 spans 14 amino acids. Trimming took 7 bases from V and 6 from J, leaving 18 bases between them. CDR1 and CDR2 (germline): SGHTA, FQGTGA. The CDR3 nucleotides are TGTGCCAGCAAACCCTCAGGGGGGAGTAAGACCCAGTACTTC. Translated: CASKPSGGSKTQYF.

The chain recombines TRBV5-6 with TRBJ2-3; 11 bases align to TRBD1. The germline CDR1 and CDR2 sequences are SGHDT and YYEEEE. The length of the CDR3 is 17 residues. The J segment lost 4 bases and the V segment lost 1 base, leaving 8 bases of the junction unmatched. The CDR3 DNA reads TGTGCCAGCAGCTTGTTTGCGGACAGGGGGCGCCCAGATACGCAGTATTTT. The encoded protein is CASSLFADRGRPDTQYF.

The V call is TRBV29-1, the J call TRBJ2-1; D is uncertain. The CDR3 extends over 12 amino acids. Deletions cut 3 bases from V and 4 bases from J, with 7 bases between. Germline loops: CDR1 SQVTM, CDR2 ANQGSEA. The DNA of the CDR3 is TGCAGCGTTGATGAACGGTACAATGAGCAGTTCTTC. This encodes CSVDERYNEQFF.

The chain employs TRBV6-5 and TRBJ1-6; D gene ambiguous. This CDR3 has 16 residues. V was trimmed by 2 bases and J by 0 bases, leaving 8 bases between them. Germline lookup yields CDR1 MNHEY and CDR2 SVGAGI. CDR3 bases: TGTGCCAGCAGTTACGAACGGAGCTCCTATAATTCACCCCTCCACTTT. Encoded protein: CASSYERSSYNSPLHF.

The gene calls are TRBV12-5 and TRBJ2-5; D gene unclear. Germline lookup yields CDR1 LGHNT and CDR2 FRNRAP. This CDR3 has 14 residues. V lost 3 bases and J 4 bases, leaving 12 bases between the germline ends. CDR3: CASGLGQEAETQYF. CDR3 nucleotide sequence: TGTGCTAGTGGTTTAGGGCAAGAAGCAGAGACCCAGTACTTC.

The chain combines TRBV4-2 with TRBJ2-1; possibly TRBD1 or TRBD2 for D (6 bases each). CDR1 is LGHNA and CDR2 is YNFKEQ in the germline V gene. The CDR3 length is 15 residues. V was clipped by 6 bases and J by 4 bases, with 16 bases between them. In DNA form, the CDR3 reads TGTGCCAGCAGGAATCCAGGGGAGGAGTACAATGAGCAGTTCTTC. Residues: CASRNPGEEYNEQFF.

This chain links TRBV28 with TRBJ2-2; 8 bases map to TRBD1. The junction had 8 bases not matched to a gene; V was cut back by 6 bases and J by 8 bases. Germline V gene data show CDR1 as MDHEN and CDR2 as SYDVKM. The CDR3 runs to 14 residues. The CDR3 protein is CASRADRAQGELFF. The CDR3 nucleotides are TGTGCCAGCAGAGCGGACAGGGCCCAGGGGGAGCTGTTTTTT.

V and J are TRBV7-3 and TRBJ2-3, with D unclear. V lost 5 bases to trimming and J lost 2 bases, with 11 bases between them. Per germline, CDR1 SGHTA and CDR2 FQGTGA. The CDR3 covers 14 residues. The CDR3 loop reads CASSIRPLTDTQYF. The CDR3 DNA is TGTGCCAGCAGCATCAGACCCCTCACAGATACGCAGTATTTT.

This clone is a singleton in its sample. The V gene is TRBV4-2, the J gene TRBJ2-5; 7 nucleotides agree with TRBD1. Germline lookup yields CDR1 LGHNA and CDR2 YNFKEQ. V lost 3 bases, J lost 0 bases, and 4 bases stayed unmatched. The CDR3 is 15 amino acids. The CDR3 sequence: CASSQNTGDQETQYF. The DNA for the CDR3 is TGTGCCAGCAGCCAGAATACAGGGGACCAAGAGACCCAGTACTTC.

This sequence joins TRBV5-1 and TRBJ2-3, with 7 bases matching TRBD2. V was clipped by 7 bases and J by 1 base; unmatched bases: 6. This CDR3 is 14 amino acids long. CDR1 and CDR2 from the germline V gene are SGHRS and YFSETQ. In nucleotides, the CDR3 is TGCGCCAGCGGCGAGGGAGGGGGCACAGATACGCAGTATTTT. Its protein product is CASGEGGGTDTQYF.

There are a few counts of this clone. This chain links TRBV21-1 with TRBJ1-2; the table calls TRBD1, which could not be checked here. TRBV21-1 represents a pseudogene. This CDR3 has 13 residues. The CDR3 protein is CASRGTGNYGYTF. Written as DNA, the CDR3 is TGTGCCAGCAGGGGGACAGGGAACTATGGCTACACCTTC.

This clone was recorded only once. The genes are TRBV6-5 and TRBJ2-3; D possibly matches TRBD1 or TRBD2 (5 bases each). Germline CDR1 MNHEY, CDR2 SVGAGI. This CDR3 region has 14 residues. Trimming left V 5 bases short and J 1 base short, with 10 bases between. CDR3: CASSRGDGTDTQYF. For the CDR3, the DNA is TGTGCCAGCAGTAGAGGGGACGGCACAGATACGCAGTATTTT.

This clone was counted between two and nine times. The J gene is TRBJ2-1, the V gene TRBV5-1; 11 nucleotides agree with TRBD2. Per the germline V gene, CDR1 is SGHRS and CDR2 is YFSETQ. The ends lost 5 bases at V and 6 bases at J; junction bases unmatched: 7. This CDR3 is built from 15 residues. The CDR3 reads CASRFLAGGSNEQFF. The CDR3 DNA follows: TGCGCCAGCAGGTTTCTAGCGGGGGGCTCCAATGAGCAGTTCTTC. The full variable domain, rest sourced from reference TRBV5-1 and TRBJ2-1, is KAGVTQTPRYLIKTRGQQVTLSCSPISGHRSVSWYQQTPGQGLQFLFEYFSETQRNKGNFPGRFSGRQFSNSRSEMNVSTLELGDSALYLCASRFLAGGSNEQFFGPGTRLTVL.

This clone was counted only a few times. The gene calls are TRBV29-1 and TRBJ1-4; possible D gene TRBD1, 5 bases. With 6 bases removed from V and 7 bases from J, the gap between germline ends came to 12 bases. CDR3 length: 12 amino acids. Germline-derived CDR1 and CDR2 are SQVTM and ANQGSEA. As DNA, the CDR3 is TGCAGCGTAGCGACAGCCAGTGAAAAACTGTTTTTT. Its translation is CSVATASEKLFF.

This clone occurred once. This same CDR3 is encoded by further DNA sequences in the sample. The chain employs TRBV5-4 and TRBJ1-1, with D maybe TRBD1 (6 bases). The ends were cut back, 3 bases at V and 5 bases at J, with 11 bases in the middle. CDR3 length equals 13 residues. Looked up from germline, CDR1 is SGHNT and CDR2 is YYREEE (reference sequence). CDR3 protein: CASSSKGGTEAFF. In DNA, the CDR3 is TGTGCCAGCAGCTCAAAAGGGGGGACTGAAGCTTTCTTT.

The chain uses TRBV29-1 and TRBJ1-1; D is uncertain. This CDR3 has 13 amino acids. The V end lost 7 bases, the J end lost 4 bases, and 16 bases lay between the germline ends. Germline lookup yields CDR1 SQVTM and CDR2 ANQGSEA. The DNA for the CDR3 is TGCAGCGCCCGAAGCCCTGATGCCACTGAAGCTTTCTTT. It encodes CSARSPDATEAFF.

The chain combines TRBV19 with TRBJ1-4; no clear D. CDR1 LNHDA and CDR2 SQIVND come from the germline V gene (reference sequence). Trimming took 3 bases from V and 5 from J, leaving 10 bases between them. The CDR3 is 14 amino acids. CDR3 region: CASSIQPGNEKLFF. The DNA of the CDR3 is TGTGCCAGTAGTATCCAACCAGGCAATGAAAAACTGTTTTTT. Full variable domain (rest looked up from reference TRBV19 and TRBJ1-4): DGGITQSPKYLFRKEGQNVTLSCEQNLNHDAMYWYRQDPGQGLRLIYYSQIVNDFQKGDIAEGYSVSREKKESFPLTVTSAQKNPTAFYLCASSIQPGNEKLFFGSGTQLSVL.

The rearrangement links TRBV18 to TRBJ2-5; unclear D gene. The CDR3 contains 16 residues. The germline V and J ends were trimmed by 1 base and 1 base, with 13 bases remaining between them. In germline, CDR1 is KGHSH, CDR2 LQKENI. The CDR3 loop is CASSPLKGIGQETQYF. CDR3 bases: TGTGCCAGCTCACCACTTAAGGGAATCGGCCAAGAGACCCAGTACTTC.

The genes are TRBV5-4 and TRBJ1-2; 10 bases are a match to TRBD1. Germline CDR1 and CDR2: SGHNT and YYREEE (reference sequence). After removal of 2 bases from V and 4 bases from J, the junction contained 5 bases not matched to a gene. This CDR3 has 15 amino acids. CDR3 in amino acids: CASSLDRGRGYGYTF. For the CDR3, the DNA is TGTGCCAGCAGCTTAGACAGGGGGCGGGGCTATGGCTACACCTTC.

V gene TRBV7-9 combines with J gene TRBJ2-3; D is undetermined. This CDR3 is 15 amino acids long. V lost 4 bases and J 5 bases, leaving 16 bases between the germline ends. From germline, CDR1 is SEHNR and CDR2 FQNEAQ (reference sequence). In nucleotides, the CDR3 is TGTGCCAGCAGCTCCCAGACGGGTGCGTTAGATACGCAGTATTTT. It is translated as CASSSQTGALDTQYF.

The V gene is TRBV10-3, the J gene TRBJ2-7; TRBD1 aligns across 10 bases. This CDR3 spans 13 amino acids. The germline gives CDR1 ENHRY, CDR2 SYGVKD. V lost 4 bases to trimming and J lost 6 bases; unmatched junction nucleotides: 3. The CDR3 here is CAISGRDRGEQYF. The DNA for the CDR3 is TGTGCCATCAGTGGACGGGACAGGGGCGAGCAGTACTTC.

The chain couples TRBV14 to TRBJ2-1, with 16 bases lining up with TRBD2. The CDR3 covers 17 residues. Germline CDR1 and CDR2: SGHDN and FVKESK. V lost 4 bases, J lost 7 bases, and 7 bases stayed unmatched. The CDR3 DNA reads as TGTGCCAGCAGCCCCCAGCTGGGACTAGCGGGGGGGAATGAGCAGTTCTTC. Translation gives CASSPQLGLAGGNEQFF. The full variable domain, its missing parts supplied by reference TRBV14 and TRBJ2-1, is EAGVTQFPSHSVIEKGQTVTLRCDPISGHDNLYWYRRVMGKEIKFLLHFVKESKQDESGMPNNRFLAERTGGTYSTLKVQPAELEDSGVYFCASSPQLGLAGGNEQFFGPGTRLTVL.

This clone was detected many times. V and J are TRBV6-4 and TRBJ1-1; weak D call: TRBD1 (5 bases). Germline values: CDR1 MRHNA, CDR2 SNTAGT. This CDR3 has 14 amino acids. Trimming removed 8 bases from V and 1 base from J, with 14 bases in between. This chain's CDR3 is CASRDSDKNTEAFF. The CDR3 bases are TGTGCCAGCCGCGACTCGGACAAGAACACTGAAGCTTTCTTT.